Each of the 10 T cell receptor beta chains below was sequenced from the same sample in a study of blood T cells in healthy people across ages. Primed by a sample-barcoded 5' primer and a J-beta primer mix, a second PCR proceeded for about 6 to 12 cycles. TCRdb redid the calling of the 5' RACE reads with MiXCR, one entry per CDR3 protein. The table shows about 1 million distinct CDR3 sequences, with under 45% occurring only once. Sequenced sample: blood. All receptors derive from a woman in her sixties in good health.

This clonotype was observed many times. This may stem from a read error, because a much larger clone lies one nucleotide away. The chain uses TRBV5-6 and TRBJ1-4, with D maybe TRBD1 (5 bases). The V gene lost 4 bases and the J gene lost 6 bases, with 13 bases spanning the gap. The CDR3 is made up of 14 amino acids. Germline V gene lookup returns CDR1 SGHDT and CDR2 YYEEEE. The CDR3 protein is CASSVGRGYEKLFF. CDR3 DNA sequence: TGTGCCAGCAGCGTCGGGAGGGGTTATGAAAAACTGTTTTTT.

On this clonotype itself: One end of the junction does not line up with germline, which may come from a read error. The V and J genes are TRBV28 and TRBJ1-5; the D gene is possibly TRBD1 (6 bases). The CDR3 totals 15 residues. CDR1 is MDHEN and CDR2 is SYDVKM in the germline V gene. The CDR3 nucleotides read TGTGCCAGCGGTTTTAGGGGGGGCAACAATCAGCCCCAGCATTTT. Protein product: CASGFRGGNNQPQHF. The complete variable domain, with remaining parts taken from reference TRBV28 and TRBJ1-5, reads DVKVTQSSRYLVKRTGEKVFLECVQDMDHENMFWYRQDPGLGLRLIYFSYDVKMKEKGDIPEGYSVSREKKERFSLILESASTNQTSMYLCASGFRGGNNQPQHFGDGTRLSIL.

J is TRBJ1-2 and V is TRBV28; 9 bases are a match to TRBD1. The trim removed 4 bases at V and 0 bases at J, leaving 6 bases unmatched. Per the germline V gene, CDR1 is MDHEN and CDR2 is SYDVKM. The CDR3 runs to 16 residues. The CDR3 nucleotides read TGTGCCAGCAGTTACGGGACAGGGCCATCTAACTATGGCTACACCTTC. Encoded protein: CASSYGTGPSNYGYTF.

The chain joins TRBV18 to TRBJ1-2; D is uncertain. V dropped 5 bases and J dropped 6 bases, with 13 bases sitting between them. Looked up from germline, CDR1 is KGHSH and CDR2 is LQKENI. The CDR3 length is 13 residues. The CDR3 DNA sequence: TGTGCCAGCTCAACCCGGCCCAGGCATGGCTACACCTTC. It yields the protein CASSTRPRHGYTF.

This clonotype showed up just a few times. This sequence joins TRBV15 and TRBJ2-3; D ambiguous. The germline V gene encodes CDR1 LNHNV and CDR2 YYDKDF (reference sequence). CDR3 length equals 15 residues. With 6 bases removed from V and 2 bases from J, the gap between germline ends came to 15 bases. The CDR3 is CATREYQRYTDTQYF. CDR3 nucleotide sequence: TGTGCCACCAGGGAGTACCAGCGATACACAGATACGCAGTATTTT.

Many counts were recorded for this clonotype. The CDR3 DNA follows: TGCAGCGTTGAAGAGGTGGGAGCGGATACGCAGTATTTT. Protein product: CSVEEVGADTQYF. V usage is TRBV29-1 and J usage is TRBJ2-3; possibly TRBD2 for D (5 bases). V was clipped by 0 bases and J by 6 bases, with 10 bases between them. Germline V gene lookup returns CDR1 SQVTM and CDR2 ANQGSEA. The CDR3 consists of 13 residues.

This rearrangement joins TRBV12-3 or TRBV12-4 to TRBJ1-1; D is ambiguous. V lost 5 bases, J lost 5 bases, and 12 bases lay in between. The CDR3 extends over 13 amino acids. Here the CDR3 DNA reads TGTGCCAGCAGTCCCCCTTGGGAGACTGAAGCTTTCTTT. Residues: CASSPPWETEAFF.

This chain links TRBV27 with TRBJ2-7; the match to TRBD2 covers 10 bases. V lost 5 bases and J lost 6; bases outside the gene matches: 7. Germline V gene sequence: CDR1 MNHEY, CDR2 SMNVEV (reference sequence). The CDR3 is made up of 14 amino acids. CDR3 loop: CASSPGTSAFEQYF. CDR3 in DNA: TGTGCCAGCAGTCCCGGGACTAGCGCTTTCGAGCAGTACTTC.

This sequence joins TRBV5-1 and TRBJ2-1; 8 bases fit TRBD1. The CDR3 runs to 18 residues. Germline V gene sequence: CDR1 SGHRS, CDR2 YFSETQ. Trimming removed 2 bases from V and 0 bases from J; junction bases left unmatched: 10. CDR3 amino acids: CASSFEGTGASSYNEQFF. The CDR3 DNA follows: TGCGCCAGCAGCTTTGAGGGGACAGGAGCTAGCTCCTACAATGAGCAGTTCTTC.

V usage is TRBV5-1 and J usage is TRBJ2-5; 14 bases fit TRBD2. Unmatched junction bases numbered 13, after V lost 4 bases and J lost 11 bases. The CDR3 runs to 16 residues. Germline V gives CDR1 SGHRS, CDR2 YFSETQ. CDR3: CASSAGLAGGIGEQYF. The CDR3 DNA reads as TGCGCCAGCAGCGCAGGACTAGCGGGAGGAATTGGTGAGCAGTACTTC.